The 21 T cell receptor beta chains below all came from one sample that was sequenced in a study of OX40 agonist ivuxolimab in advanced cancers. Sequencing was performed with immunoSEQ multiplex PCR; in TCRdb, only in-frame clones are kept and a portion is missing. The table includes tens of thousands of clones, roughly 90% detected once. Specimen: CD4+ or CD8+ T cells sorted from blood, collected in a trial of the OX40 agonist ivuxolimab. The source of these receptors is an adult with an advanced solid tumor such as melanoma, head and neck, liver or kidney cancer.

The chain has TRBV28 and TRBJ1-5, with 8 bases matching TRBD1. The germline V gene has CDR1 MDHEN and CDR2 SYDVKM. V shed 4 bases and J 3 bases; nucleotides not matched to a gene: 5. The CDR3 runs 15 residues. As DNA, the CDR3 is TGTGCCAGCAGTTATCAGGGGGCAATCAATCAGCCCCAGCATTTT. Encoded protein: CASSYQGAINQPQHF.

The chain recombines TRBV6-5 with TRBJ1-2; 7 nucleotides line up with TRBD1. The V and J ends lost 1 base and 9 bases, in that order; junction bases with no gene match: 8. This CDR3 has 14 amino acids. The germline V gene has CDR1 MNHEY and CDR2 SVGAGI. The CDR3 DNA follows: TGTGCCAGCAGTTACTACGACAGGGATTATCGCTACACCTTC. Amino acid sequence: CASSYYDRDYRYTF.

This clone was counted a few times. The chain is built from TRBV12-5 and TRBJ2-7; D is unresolved. Germline V gene sequence: CDR1 LGHNT, CDR2 FRNRAP. V was clipped by 6 bases and J by 3 bases, with 12 bases between them. This CDR3 has 13 residues. CDR3 sequence (DNA): TGTGCTAGTGGCAAGGGCCCACGCTACGAGCAGTACTTC. This encodes CASGKGPRYEQYF.

The chain employs TRBV19 and TRBJ1-1, with D perhaps matching TRBD1 (5 bases). The germline V gene has CDR1 LNHDA and CDR2 SQIVND (reference sequence). The CDR3 runs 17 residues. Trimming pared 3 bases from V and 1 base from J, leaving 18 bases between. In DNA form, the CDR3 reads TGTGCCAGTAGTATGGTGTTCGGGGGAGATGGGAACACTGAAGCTTTCTTT. It codes for CASSMVFGGDGNTEAFF.

The chain joins TRBV11-3 to TRBJ2-7; D gene unclear. V dropped 6 bases and J dropped 1 base, with 16 bases sitting between them. CDR1 and CDR2 from the germline V gene are SGHNT and YENEEA. The CDR3 is made up of 15 amino acids. CDR3 amino acids: CASSSQQKPSYEQYF. The CDR3 bases are TGTGCCAGCAGTTCCCAACAAAAGCCTTCCTACGAGCAGTACTTC.

This chain joins TRBV5-1 and TRBJ1-2; a weak D match, TRBD1 (5 bases). Looked up from germline, CDR1 is SGHRS and CDR2 is YFSETQ. V shed 4 bases and J shed 8 bases, with 18 bases lying between them. The CDR3 spans 14 residues. The CDR3 sequence: CASSLSGTAEGYTF. CDR3 DNA: TGCGCCAGCAGCCTATCCGGGACGGCGGAAGGCTACACCTTC.

V gene TRBV2 combines with J gene TRBJ1-2, with D tentatively TRBD1 (6 bases). The CDR3 is 12 residues long. Trimming took off 5 bases at V and 8 bases at J, with 12 bases between the two ends. Germline CDR1 SNHLY, CDR2 FYNNEI. The CDR3 DNA follows: TGTGCCAGCAGTTCAGGGGCGCGCGGCTACACCTTC. This translates into CASSSGARGYTF.

This chain uses TRBV19 with TRBJ1-1; 7 bases match TRBD1. The V segment lost 4 bases and the J segment 0 bases; nucleotides outside the gene matches: 8. Germline CDR1 is LNHDA and CDR2 is SQIVND (reference sequence). The CDR3 consists of 16 residues. CDR3 nucleotide sequence: TGTGCCAGTAGTACCCTCCCGACAGGGATGAACACTGAAGCTTTCTTT. Translation gives CASSTLPTGMNTEAFF.

This sequence joins TRBV28 and TRBJ2-3; TRBD1 matches at 7 bases. V lost 8 bases, J lost 3 bases, and 11 bases stayed unmatched. CDR1 MDHEN and CDR2 SYDVKM come from the germline V gene. The CDR3 totals 15 residues. The DNA of the CDR3 is TGTGCCAGCGAGCCCCGGGACAGTCTTACAGATACGCAGTATTTT. It encodes CASEPRDSLTDTQYF.

V and J are TRBV27 and TRBJ1-5; D possibly corresponds to TRBD1 (6 bases). V was trimmed by 5 bases and J by 0 bases, leaving 8 bases between them. CDR1 and CDR2 (germline): MNHEY, SMNVEV (reference sequence). The CDR3 length is 14 residues. CDR3 sequence (DNA): TGTGCCAGCAGTCACAGGGATAGCAATCAGCCCCAGCATTTT. Its protein is CASSHRDSNQPQHF.

The gene calls are TRBV27 and TRBJ2-1; perhaps D is TRBD1 or TRBD2 (5 bases each). The CDR3 runs 16 residues. Per germline, CDR1 MNHEY and CDR2 SMNVEV (reference sequence). V was trimmed by 4 bases and J by 1 base, leaving 14 bases between them. In nucleotides, the CDR3 is TGTGCCAGCAGTTACTGGGGGAGTTCTTCCTACAATGAGCAGTTCTTC. It encodes CASSYWGSSSYNEQFF.

The rearrangement links TRBV6-5 to TRBJ2-7; a possible D gene is TRBD2 (6 bases). V gave up 4 bases and J gave up 4 bases, with 11 bases separating them. Germline V CDR1 and CDR2: MNHEY, SVGAGI. The CDR3 is 13 amino acids. The CDR3 loop is CASSFTRGYEQYF. CDR3 nucleotide sequence: TGTGCCAGCAGTTTCACACGGGGGTACGAGCAGTACTTC.

The chain joins TRBV2 to TRBJ1-1, with D possibly TRBD1 on 6 matching bases. Germline V gene data show CDR1 as SNHLY and CDR2 as FYNNEI. There are 11 residues in the CDR3. V dropped 9 bases and J dropped 7 bases, with 12 bases sitting between them. The CDR3 nucleotides are TGTGCCAGAGTTAAACAGGGTGAAGCTTTCTTT. Its translation: CARVKQGEAFF. Supplemented by reference TRBV2 and TRBJ1-1, the full variable domain reads EPEVTQTPSHQVTQMGQEVILRCVPISNHLYFYWYRQILGQKVEFLVSFYNNEISEKSEIFDDQFSVERPDGSNFTLKIRSTKLEDSAMYFCARVKQGEAFFGQGTRLTVV.

The chain uses TRBV18 and TRBJ2-2, with 7 bases fitting TRBD2. This CDR3 comprises 15 residues. V lost 2 bases, J lost 4 bases, and 4 bases stayed unmatched. Germline V CDR1 and CDR2: KGHSH, LQKENI. The CDR3 is CASSPRTRGTGELFF. In DNA form, the CDR3 reads TGTGCCAGCTCACCAAGGACTAGGGGCACCGGGGAGCTGTTTTTT.

This clone appeared a few times. V usage is TRBV7-6 and J usage is TRBJ2-5; 14 positions agree with TRBD2. CDR1 SGHVS and CDR2 FNYEAQ come from the germline V gene. J was trimmed by 5 bases and V by 5 bases; bases with no gene match: 13. There are 18 residues in the CDR3. This chain's CDR3 is CASSRGLAGVLSWETQYF. The CDR3 DNA reads as TGTGCCAGCAGCCGGGGACTAGCGGGAGTTTTGTCATGGGAGACCCAGTACTTC.

Worth noting for this clone: This likely reflects a read error, since a far larger clone is one base away. The sample carries other DNA sequences with the same CDR3. V gene TRBV5-4 combines with J gene TRBJ2-7, with no clear D. V gave up 4 bases and J gave up 4 bases, with 21 bases separating them. The CDR3 consists of 16 residues. Germline loops: CDR1 SGHNT, CDR2 YYREEE (reference sequence). The CDR3 region has the DNA TGTGCCAGCAGCCTTCTTGAATACGGTTCCCAATACGAGCAGTACTTC. As protein: CASSLLEYGSQYEQYF.

Relative to its sample, this clone is medium-sized. J is TRBJ1-5 and V is TRBV4-1; possibly TRBD1 for D (5 bases). The CDR3 contains 15 residues. Germline CDR1 reads MGHRA; CDR2 reads YSYEKL. The germline V and J ends were trimmed by 0 bases and 6 bases, with 12 bases remaining between them. The CDR3 reads CASSQDPGASQPQHF. In DNA, the CDR3 is TGCGCCAGCAGCCAAGATCCCGGGGCGAGTCAGCCCCAGCATTTT.

The chain couples TRBV11-2 to TRBJ2-1; 7 nucleotides line up with TRBD2. This CDR3 is built from 15 residues. The germline CDR1 and CDR2 sequences are SGHAT and FQNNGV. V gave up 1 base and J gave up 4 bases; unmatched junction bases: 4. The CDR3 sequence: CASSLGLAEYNEQFF. The CDR3 DNA reads as TGTGCCAGCAGCTTAGGGCTAGCGGAATACAATGAGCAGTTCTTC.

V gene TRBV28 combines with J gene TRBJ2-2, with 8 positions matching TRBD1. The V gene end was trimmed by 3 bases and the J gene end by 4 bases; junction bases not matched to a gene: 1. Germline V gene data show CDR1 as MDHEN and CDR2 as SYDVKM. This CDR3 is built from 14 residues. CDR3 loop: CASSLTGVTGELFF. DNA for the CDR3: TGTGCCAGCAGTTTGACAGGGGTCACCGGGGAGCTGTTTTTT.

The chain is built from TRBV7-6 and TRBJ2-3, with a weak D call TRBD2 (6 bases). V was pared by 4 bases and J by 2 bases, with 13 bases between. The germline V gene has CDR1 SGHVS and CDR2 FNYEAQ. CDR3 length: 15 residues. CDR3 bases: TGTGCCAGCAGCTCGACGGAGGGGCACACAGATACGCAGTATTTT. It yields the protein CASSSTEGHTDTQYF.

This chain joins TRBV7-6 and TRBJ2-1, with D hard to call. The CDR3 is 15 amino acids. The germline CDR1 and CDR2 sequences are SGHVS and FNYEAQ. The V end lost 1 base, the J end lost 8 bases, and 15 bases lay between the germline ends. Here the CDR3 reads CASSLVGGTSHEQFF. Written as DNA, the CDR3 is TGTGCCAGCAGCTTAGTCGGCGGAACCTCCCATGAGCAGTTCTTC. Complete variable domain (other parts from reference TRBV7-6 and TRBJ2-1): GAGVSQSPRYKVTKRGQDVALRCDPISGHVSLYWYRQALGQGPEFLTYFNYEAQQDKSGLPNDRFSAERPEGSISTLTIQRTEQRDSAMYRCASSLVGGTSHEQFFGPGTRLTVL.